Following are 18 T cell receptor beta chains from one sample sequenced in a study of T cell responses to AZD1222 COVID-19 vaccine. Method: immunoSEQ multiplex PCR; TCRdb's copy keeps in-frame clones and lacks some. The sample shows 100,000 to 150,000 clones, about nine tenths of them seen only once. The source was peripheral blood, collected 28 days after the second AZD1222 dose. These receptors were taken from an adult who received the AZD1222 COVID-19 vaccine.

The chain joins TRBV5-1 to TRBJ2-5; TRBD2 aligns across 12 bases. V shed 0 bases, J shed 3 bases, and the junction held 0 bases outside the gene matches. CDR1 SGHRS and CDR2 YFSETQ come from the germline V gene. This CDR3 comprises 15 residues. The DNA of the CDR3 is TGCGCCAGCAGCTTGGCTAGCGGGGGGGAAGAGACCCAGTACTTC. Protein sequence: CASSLASGGEETQYF.

The V and J genes are TRBV19 and TRBJ1-1, with 7 positions matching TRBD1. With V trimmed by 4 bases and J by 0 bases, 2 bases remained unmatched. CDR1 LNHDA and CDR2 SQIVND come from the germline V gene (reference sequence). This CDR3 has 14 amino acids. Here the CDR3 DNA reads TGTGCCAGTAGTAGGACAGGAATGAACACTGAAGCTTTCTTT. Translation gives CASSRTGMNTEAFF.

The rearrangement joins TRBV10-3 to TRBJ1-1, with D possibly TRBD1 on 5 matching bases. The CDR3 has 15 amino acids. Trimming took off 4 bases at V and 4 bases at J, with 16 bases between the two ends. Germline V CDR1 and CDR2: ENHRY, SYGVKD. CDR3 region: CAISAGISPGTEAFF. The CDR3 region has the DNA TGTGCCATCAGTGCAGGGATTTCTCCGGGCACTGAAGCTTTCTTT.

This chain links TRBV5-7 with TRBJ2-1, with D perhaps matching TRBD1 (5 bases). TRBV5-7 belongs to the ORF category, with a function that is uncertain. The CDR3 runs 15 residues. Trimming removed 4 bases from V and 11 bases from J, with 22 bases in between. CDR3 bases: TGTGCCAGCAGCCCCTTAGGGGCCTACTTTCATAAGCAGTTCTTC. This sequence encodes CASSPLGAYFHKQFF.

This chain connects TRBV15 to TRBJ2-5, with a possible D match to TRBD1 (6 bases). Germline-derived CDR1 and CDR2 are LNHNV and YYDKDF (reference sequence). V shed 5 bases and J shed 9 bases, with 19 bases lying between them. This CDR3 has 14 amino acids. CDR3 sequence (DNA): TGTGCCACCAGCGTCCGGGACACCCAAAGGGCCCAGTACTTC. Translation: CATSVRDTQRAQYF. Based on the CDR3 plus reference TRBV15 and TRBJ2-5, the full variable domain is DAMVIQNPRYQVTQFGKPVTLSCSQTLNHNVMYWYQQKSSQAPKLLFHYYDKDFNNEADTPDNFQSRRPNTSFCFLDIRSPGLGDTAMYLCATSVRDTQRAQYFGPGTRLLVL.

On this clone itself: Mismatch with germline at one junction end may stem from a read error. The chain uses TRBV7-7 and TRBJ1-1; tentatively, D is TRBD1 (5 bases). The CDR3 totals 13 residues. CDR1 is SSHAT and CDR2 is FNYEAQ in the germline V gene (reference sequence). The CDR3 is CASSFGANTEAFF. In DNA, the CDR3 is TGTGCTAGCAGCTTTGGGGCGAACACTGAAGCTTTCTTT.

The chain couples TRBV29-1 to TRBJ1-3, with D maybe TRBD1 (5 bases). This CDR3 region has 20 residues. From germline, CDR1 is SQVTM and CDR2 ANQGSEA. Trimming took 3 bases from V and 0 from J, leaving 27 bases between them. CDR3 in DNA: TGCAGCGTTGACCGGGACCCCACTTTTAGGAGGGAATTCTCTGGAAACACCATATATTTT. This sequence encodes CSVDRDPTFRREFSGNTIYF.

The chain joins TRBV6-6 to TRBJ1-4; tentatively, D is TRBD1 (6 bases). This CDR3 is 14 amino acids long. The germline V gene has CDR1 MNHNY and CDR2 SVGAGI (reference sequence). The V end lost 7 bases, the J end lost 8 bases, and 17 bases lay between the germline ends. The CDR3 here is CASIGGAPREKLFF. The CDR3 DNA is TGTGCCAGCATCGGGGGGGCCCCGAGGGAAAAACTGTTTTTT.

The rearrangement links TRBV24-1 to TRBJ2-2; 7 positions agree with TRBD2. Trimming took 4 bases from V and 0 from J; bases not matched to a gene: 4. The CDR3 loop spans 16 amino acids. Germline V lookup: CDR1 KGHDR, CDR2 SFDVKD. The DNA of the CDR3 is TGTGCCACCAGTGACTCAAGCGGGACGAACACCGGGGAGCTGTTTTTT. Amino acids: CATSDSSGTNTGELFF.

The CDR3: CASSPPGQRGGDEQFF. The CDR3 nucleotides read TGTGCCAGCTCACCACCGGGACAACGAGGGGGGGATGAGCAGTTCTTC. The chain combines TRBV18 with TRBJ2-1; D is perhaps TRBD2 (7 bases). The CDR3 runs to 16 residues. Trimming pared 0 bases from V and 8 bases from J, leaving 17 bases between. CDR1 KGHSH and CDR2 LQKENI come from the germline V gene.

The chain recombines TRBV7-3 with TRBJ2-1; 8 bases line up with TRBD2. Germline V CDR1 and CDR2: SGHTA, FQGTGA. V gave up 5 bases and J gave up 1 base; unmatched junction bases: 4. The CDR3 loop spans 15 amino acids. The CDR3 nucleotides read TGTGCCAGCAGCATGACTAGCGCGTCCTACAATGAGCAGTTCTTC. The encoded protein is CASSMTSASYNEQFF.

This chain links TRBV5-5 with TRBJ2-4, with D tentatively TRBD1 or TRBD2 (5 bases each). Looked up from germline, CDR1 is SGHKS and CDR2 is YYEKEE (reference sequence). The CDR3 totals 16 residues. V dropped 4 bases and J dropped 5 bases, with 19 bases sitting between them. The CDR3 protein is CASSPGTNSWENIQYF. The CDR3 region has the DNA TGTGCCAGCAGCCCCGGGACGAATTCATGGGAAAACATTCAGTACTTC. The full variable domain, rest sourced from reference TRBV5-5 and TRBJ2-4, is DAGVTQSPTHLIKTRGQQVTLRCSPISGHKSVSWYQQVLGQGPQFIFQYYEKEERGRGNFPDRFSARQFPNYSSELNVNALLLGDSALYLCASSPGTNSWENIQYFGAGTRLSVL.

The DNA of the CDR3 is TGTGCCAGCAGCTTTCTAGGCGCCGGTACCTATGGCTACACCTTC. It yields the protein CASSFLGAGTYGYTF. The chain links TRBV7-2 to TRBJ1-2; D gene unclear. The CDR3 is made up of 15 amino acids. V gave up 3 bases and J gave up 4 bases, with 15 bases separating them. Germline V gives CDR1 SGHTA, CDR2 FQGNSA.

CDR3 bases: TGTGCCAGTAGTACTCATTTTCAGGGGGAAAAACTGTTTTTT. Translating gives CASSTHFQGEKLFF. V gene TRBV19 combines with J gene TRBJ1-4; a possible D gene is TRBD1 (6 bases). This CDR3 region has 14 residues. V was clipped by 4 bases and J by 8 bases, with 14 bases between them. The V gene's germline CDR1 is LNHDA and CDR2 SQIVND (reference sequence).

This clone was counted once. The V call is TRBV27, the J call TRBJ1-2; D is perhaps TRBD1 (5 bases). The CDR3 has 13 amino acids. V was clipped by 3 bases and J by 7 bases, with 12 bases between them. Germline CDR1 is MNHEY and CDR2 is SMNVEV (reference sequence). DNA for the CDR3: TGTGCCAGCAGTTTGGCCAGGGAAGGTGGCTACACCTTC. It yields the protein CASSLAREGGYTF.

The chain employs TRBV28 and TRBJ1-2; 7 bases map to TRBD1. The CDR3 is 17 residues long. The ends lost 7 bases at V and 3 bases at J; junction bases unmatched: 17. Germline V gene sequence: CDR1 MDHEN, CDR2 SYDVKM. DNA for the CDR3: TGTGCCAGCACCCCCTGGGGGGACAGTTATAAGGACTATGGCTACACCTTC. Amino acids: CASTPWGDSYKDYGYTF.

DNA of the CDR3: TGTGCCAGCAGCCCCGGACGGAACAATGAGCAGTTCTTC. It is translated as CASSPGRNNEQFF. This rearrangement joins TRBV7-8 to TRBJ2-1, with unresolved D. V lost 5 bases and J lost 5, with 10 bases in between. Germline CDR1 is SGHVS and CDR2 is FQNEAQ. The CDR3 totals 13 residues.

The chain recombines TRBV29-1 with TRBJ1-2; D remains unclear. The germline gives CDR1 SQVTM, CDR2 ANQGSEA. This CDR3 contains 13 residues. Trimming left V 5 bases short and J 0 bases short, with 10 bases between. The CDR3 nucleotides are TGCAGCGTTATGCGGGGAGCTAACTATGGCTACACCTTC. It encodes CSVMRGANYGYTF.